The 7 T cell receptor beta chains below were found in one sample sequenced in a study of blood T cell repertoires in COVID-19. Measured with immunoSEQ multiplex PCR; TCRdb has only the in-frame clones, and not every one. The data contain 50,000 to 65,000 clones, more than 85% of them singletons. The sequencing sample was made of peripheral blood. The receptors originated from a man in his 70s with acute or convalescent COVID-19.

The chain couples TRBV6-5 to TRBJ2-3; D remains unclear. Germline V gene lookup returns CDR1 MNHEY and CDR2 SVGAGI. The CDR3 covers 12 residues. The V and J ends lost 7 bases and 2 bases respectively, with 7 bases between them. The CDR3 DNA reads as TGTGCCAGCATGGGCCACACAGATACGCAGTATTTT. Protein sequence: CASMGHTDTQYF.

Remarks on this clone: One junction end does not reproduce the germline sequence, and a read error may be involved. This chain connects TRBV7-7 to TRBJ2-5; D might be TRBD2 (6 bases). The CDR3 consists of 13 residues. Germline assignment: CDR1 SSHAT and CDR2 FNYEAQ (reference sequence). Here the CDR3 DNA reads TGTGCTAGCAGCTTAGTGGGAGGCAGCCCCCAGTACTTC. Amino acid sequence: CASSLVGGSPQYF.

The chain links TRBV3-1 (or the pseudogene TRBV3-2) to TRBJ2-1, with 7 bases fitting TRBD1. The CDR3 extends over 15 amino acids. Trimming removed 1 base from V and 3 bases from J; junction bases left unmatched: 3. Germline V gene lookup returns CDR1 LGHDT and CDR2 YNNKEL (reference sequence). CDR3 residues: CASSQAGQYYNEQFF. The CDR3 DNA reads TGTGCCAGCAGCCAAGCGGGACAGTACTACAATGAGCAGTTCTTC.

The chain couples TRBV7-2 to TRBJ2-1, with 7 bases identical to TRBD1. CDR1 and CDR2 (germline): SGHTA, FQGNSA. The trim removed 1 base at V and 7 bases at J, leaving 10 bases unmatched. CDR3 length: 16 residues. For the CDR3, the DNA is TGTGCCAGCAGCTTAGGGGCTGCAGGGGGTTTGAATGAGCAGTTCTTC. Its translation: CASSLGAAGGLNEQFF.

The chain links TRBV9 to TRBJ1-1; 11 bases map to TRBD1. The CDR3 sequence is 14 residues long. Per germline, CDR1 SGDLS and CDR2 YYNGEE. Losses at the gene ends were 2 bases for V and 11 bases for J; bases not matched to a gene: 8. The CDR3 protein is CASSVDGQGAQAFF. The CDR3 bases are TGTGCCAGCAGCGTTGACGGACAGGGGGCGCAGGCTTTCTTT. The full variable domain, in which reference TRBV9 and TRBJ1-1 provide the parts outside the CDR3, is DSGVTQTPKHLITATGQRVTLRCSPRSGDLSVYWYQQSLDQGLQFLIQYYNGEERAKGNILERFSAQQFPDLHSELNLSSLELGDSALYFCASSVDGQGAQAFFGQGTRLTVV.

This chain links TRBV4-1 with TRBJ2-2; 8 bases line up with TRBD2. Germline V gives CDR1 MGHRA, CDR2 YSYEKL. With V trimmed by 4 bases and J by 4 bases, 5 bases remained unmatched. The CDR3 consists of 15 residues. The CDR3 reads CASSPGLEGTGELFF. The CDR3 DNA follows: TGCGCCAGCAGCCCGGGACTAGAGGGCACCGGGGAGCTGTTTTTT.

J is TRBJ2-7 and V is TRBV11-2; 8 bases are shared with TRBD1. The CDR3 length is 13 residues. CDR1 and CDR2 (germline): SGHAT, FQNNGV. J gave up 7 bases and V 5 bases, and 7 bases lay outside the gene matches. The CDR3 bases are TGTGCCAGCAGCCAGAAGGACAGGGTGGAGCAGTACTTC. This translates into CASSQKDRVEQYF.